This is a list of T cell receptor beta chains from one sample in a study of blood T cell repertoires in COVID-19. Only in-frame clones appear in the TCRdb table, and some are missing; sequencing was by immunoSEQ multiplex PCR. The sample contains 250,000 to 350,000 clones, about nine tenths of which appear only once. Sequenced: peripheral blood. Receptors originate from a woman in her twenties or thirties with COVID-19, enrolled during active disease. The CDR3 runs from the conserved cysteine through the conserved F or W. A D gene is named only where the DNA matches it firmly. Part of the rows lack a size; the others show once, few, many or a class for expanded clones.

>NA|TRBV18|NA|TRBJ2-7
CASSPGTDYEQYF
TGTGCCAGCTCACCAGGGACTGATTACGAGCAGTACTTC
>few|TRBV19|TRBD2|TRBJ2-7
CASSPGLAGLSYEQYF
TGTGCCAGTAGTCCGGGACTAGCGGGCCTCTCCTACGAGCAGTACTTC
>NA|TRBV28|NA|TRBJ1-1
CASRLALGLNTEAFF
TGTGCCAGCAGATTAGCCCTTGGGCTTAACACTGAAGCTTTCTTT
>NA|TRBV25-1|NA|TRBJ2-7
CASSETGSYEQYF
TGTGCCAGCAGTGAGACAGGCTCCTACGAGCAGTACTTC
>NA|TRBV10-3|TRBD1|TRBJ1-3
CAISLTGDLSSGNTIYF
TGTGCCATCAGTCTTACAGGGGACCTCTCCTCTGGAAACACCATATATTTT
>NA|TRBV4-1|TRBD2|TRBJ2-1
CASSLSTSGLNEQFF
TGCGCCAGCAGCCTGTCGACTAGCGGGCTGAATGAGCAGTTCTTC
>NA|TRBV28|NA|TRBJ2-2
CASRTGSSNTGELFF
TGTGCCAGCAGAACCGGGAGTTCGAACACCGGGGAGCTGTTTTTT
>few|TRBV7-5|NA|TRBJ1-2
CVRVSRGNYGYTF
TGTGTCAGGGTAAGCAGGGGGAACTATGGCTACACCTTC
>few|TRBV27|NA|TRBJ1-4
CASSLTGYNEKLFF
TGTGCCAGCAGTCTGACAGGATATAATGAAAAACTGTTTTTT
>NA|TRBV11-2|NA|TRBJ1-2
CASSLARTSYGYTF
TGTGCCAGCAGCTTAGCCAGAACGTCCTATGGCTACACCTTC
>once|TRBV6-5|NA|TRBJ2-7
CASSSDGRDYEQYF
TGTGCCAGCAGTTCCGATGGCAGGGACTACGAGCAGTACTTC
>NA|TRBV5-1|TRBD2|TRBJ2-5
CASSVLPLRELGETQYF
TGCGCCAGCAGCGTTCTACCTTTGCGGGAGTTGGGCGAGACCCAGTACTTC
>NA|TRBV3-1/TRBV3-2|TRBD2|TRBJ2-2
CASSQESGGRSGELFF
TGTGCCAGCAGCCAAGAATCTGGCGGGAGGAGCGGGGAGCTGTTTTTT
>NA|TRBV2|NA|TRBJ1-1
CASLRETATEAFF
TGTGCCAGCTTGCGGGAGACAGCAACTGAAGCTTTCTTT
>NA|TRBV15|NA|TRBJ2-2
CATSRTQGGIGELFF
TGTGCCACCAGCAGGACACAGGGAGGGATCGGGGAGCTGTTTTTT
>NA|TRBV6-5|NA|TRBJ1-2
CASKEANLNYGYTF
TGTGCCAGCAAAGAGGCAAACCTCAACTATGGCTACACCTTC
>once|TRBV10-1|TRBD2|TRBJ2-5
CASSLYSSGETQYF
TGCGCCAGCAGCCTTTACTCTAGCGGAGAGACCCAGTACTTC
>NA|TRBV28|NA|TRBJ1-1
CASSETGTEAFF
TGTGCCAGCAGTGAAACAGGGACTGAAGCTTTCTTT
>once|TRBV19|TRBD1|TRBJ1-1
CASSTGTGDLNTEAFF
TGTGCCAGTAGTACCGGGACAGGGGATTTGAACACTGAAGCTTTCTTT
>NA|TRBV11-2|TRBD1|TRBJ1-1
CASSSSDRGDTEAFF
TGTGCCAGCAGCTCGTCGGACAGGGGCGACACTGAAGCTTTCTTT
>NA|TRBV2|NA|TRBJ1-1
CASTRGGLIGNTEAFF
TGTGCCAGCACTCGGGGAGGGTTGATTGGGAACACTGAAGCTTTCTTT
>NA|TRBV20-1|NA|TRBJ2-7
CSASWGGRNEQYF
TGCAGTGCTAGTTGGGGGGGGCGGAACGAGCAGTACTTC
>NA|TRBV19|TRBD2|TRBJ2-2
CASSPSGSGGTGELFF
TGTGCCAGTAGTCCTAGCGGGAGCGGAGGGACCGGGGAGCTGTTTTTT
>NA|TRBV2|TRBD1|TRBJ1-3
CASSNRGISGNTIYF
TGTGCCAGCAGCAACAGGGGAATCTCTGGAAACACCATATATTTT
>NA|TRBV27|TRBD1|TRBJ1-6
CASRPGQGYNSPLHF
TGTGCCAGCAGGCCTGGACAGGGGTATAATTCACCCCTCCACTTT
>NA|TRBV25-1|TRBD2|TRBJ2-1
CASSDSGTSNEQFF
TGTGCCAGCAGTGACTCCGGGACTAGCAATGAGCAGTTCTTC
>NA|TRBV4-2|NA|TRBJ2-1
CASSPGTRSSYNEQFF
TGTGCCAGCAGCCCTGGGACTCGGAGCTCCTACAATGAGCAGTTCTTC
>NA|TRBV3-1/TRBV3-2|NA|TRBJ1-1
CASSQIQTLNTEAFF
TGTGCCAGCAGCCAAATACAGACCTTGAACACTGAAGCTTTCTTT
>NA|TRBV3-1/TRBV3-2|NA|TRBJ1-2
CASSQGRQAYGYTF
TGTGCCAGCAGCCAAGGTCGACAGGCATATGGCTACACCTTC
>NA|TRBV5-1|NA|TRBJ2-1
CASNGGYNEQFF
TGCGCCTCCAACGGGGGTTACAATGAGCAGTTCTTC
>NA|TRBV25-1|NA|TRBJ1-6
CASSELSSYNSPLHF
TGTGCCAGCAGTGAGTTGAGCTCCTATAATTCACCCCTCCACTTT
>NA|TRBV6-5|NA|TRBJ1-2
CASRPTGPYGYTF
TGTGCCAGCAGACCTACAGGGCCATATGGCTACACCTTC
>NA|TRBV6-5|TRBD1|TRBJ1-2
CASSFTGVGYTF
TGTGCCAGCAGTTTTACAGGGGTCGGCTACACCTTC